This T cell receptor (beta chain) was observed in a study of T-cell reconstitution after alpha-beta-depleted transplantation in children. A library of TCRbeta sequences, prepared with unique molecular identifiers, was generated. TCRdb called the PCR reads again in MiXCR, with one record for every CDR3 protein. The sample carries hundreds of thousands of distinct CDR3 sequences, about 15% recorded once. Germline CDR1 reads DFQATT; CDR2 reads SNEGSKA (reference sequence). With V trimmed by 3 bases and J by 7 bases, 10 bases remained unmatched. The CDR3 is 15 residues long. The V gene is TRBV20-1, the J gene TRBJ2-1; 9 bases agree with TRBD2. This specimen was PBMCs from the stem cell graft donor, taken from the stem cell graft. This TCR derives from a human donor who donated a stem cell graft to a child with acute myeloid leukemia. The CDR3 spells CSARELAGVRNEQFF. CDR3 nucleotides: TGCAGTGCTAGGGAATTAGCGGGGGTTAGAAATGAGCAGTTCTTC.